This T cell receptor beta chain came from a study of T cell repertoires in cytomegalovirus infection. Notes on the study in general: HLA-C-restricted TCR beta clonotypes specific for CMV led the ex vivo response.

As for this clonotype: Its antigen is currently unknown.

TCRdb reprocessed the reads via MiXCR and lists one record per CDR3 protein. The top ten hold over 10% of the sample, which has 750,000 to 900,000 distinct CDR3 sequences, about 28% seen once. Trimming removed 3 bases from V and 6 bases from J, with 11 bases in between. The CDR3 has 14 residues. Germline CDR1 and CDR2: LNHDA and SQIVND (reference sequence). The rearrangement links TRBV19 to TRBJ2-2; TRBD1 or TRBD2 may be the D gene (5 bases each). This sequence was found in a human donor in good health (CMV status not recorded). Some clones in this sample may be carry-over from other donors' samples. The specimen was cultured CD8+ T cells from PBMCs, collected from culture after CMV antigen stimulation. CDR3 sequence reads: CASSMGPVSGELFF. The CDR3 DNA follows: TGTGCCAGTAGTATGGGACCTGTCTCCGGGGAGCTGTTTTTT.